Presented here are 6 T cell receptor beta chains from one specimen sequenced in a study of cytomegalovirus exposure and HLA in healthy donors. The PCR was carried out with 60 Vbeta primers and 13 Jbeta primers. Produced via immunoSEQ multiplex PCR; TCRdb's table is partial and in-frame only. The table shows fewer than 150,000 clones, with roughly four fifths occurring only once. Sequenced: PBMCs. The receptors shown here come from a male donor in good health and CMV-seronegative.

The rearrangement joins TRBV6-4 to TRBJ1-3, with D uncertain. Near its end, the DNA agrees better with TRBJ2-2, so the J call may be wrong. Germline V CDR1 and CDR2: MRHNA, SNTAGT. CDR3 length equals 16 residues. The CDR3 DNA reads TGTGCCATACCCCCCCGGCTCAACCCGAACACCGGGGAGCTGTTTTTT. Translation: CAIPPRLNPNTGELFF.

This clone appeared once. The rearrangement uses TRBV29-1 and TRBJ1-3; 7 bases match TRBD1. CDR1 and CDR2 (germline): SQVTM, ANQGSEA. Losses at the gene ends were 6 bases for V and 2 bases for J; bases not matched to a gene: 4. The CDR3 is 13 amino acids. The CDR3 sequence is CSVTDRTGNTIYF. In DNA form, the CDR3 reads TGCAGCGTCACGGACAGGACTGGAAACACCATATATTTT.

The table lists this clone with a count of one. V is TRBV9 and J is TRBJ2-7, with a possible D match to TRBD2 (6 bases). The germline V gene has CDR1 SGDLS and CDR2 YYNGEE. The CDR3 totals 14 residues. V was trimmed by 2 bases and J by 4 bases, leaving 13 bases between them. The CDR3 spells CASSVRGGGYEQYF. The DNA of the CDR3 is TGTGCCAGCAGCGTGCGGGGAGGTGGGTACGAGCAGTACTTC. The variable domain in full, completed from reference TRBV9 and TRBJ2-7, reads DSGVTQTPKHLITATGQRVTLRCSPRSGDLSVYWYQQSLDQGLQFLIQYYNGEERAKGNILERFSAQQFPDLHSELNLSSLELGDSALYFCASSVRGGGYEQYFGPGTRLTVT.

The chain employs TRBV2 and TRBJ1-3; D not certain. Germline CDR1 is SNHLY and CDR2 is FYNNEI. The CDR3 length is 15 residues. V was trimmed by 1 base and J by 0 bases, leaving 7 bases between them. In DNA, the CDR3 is TGTGCCAGCAGTGAAGGCGGATACTCTGGAAACACCATATATTTT. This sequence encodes CASSEGGYSGNTIYF.

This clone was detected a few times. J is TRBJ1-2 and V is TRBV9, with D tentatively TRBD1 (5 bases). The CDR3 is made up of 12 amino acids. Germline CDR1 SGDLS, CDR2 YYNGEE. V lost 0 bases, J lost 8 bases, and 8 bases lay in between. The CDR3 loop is CASSVAGRGYTF. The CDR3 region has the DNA TGTGCCAGCAGCGTAGCAGGGAGGGGCTACACCTTC.

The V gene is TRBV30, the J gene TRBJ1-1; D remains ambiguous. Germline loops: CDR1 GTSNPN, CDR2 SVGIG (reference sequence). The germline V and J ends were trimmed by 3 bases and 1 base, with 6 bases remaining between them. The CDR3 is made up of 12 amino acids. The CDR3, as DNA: TGTGCCTGGAGAATCAGGAACACTGAAGCTTTCTTT. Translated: CAWRIRNTEAFF.